The T cell receptor beta chain described here comes from a study of T cell responses to AZD1222 COVID-19 vaccine. About the study: Whether given at about 4 or about 12 weeks, second doses were pooled.

Study observations and caveats: The reported proportion of spike-specific TCRs targeting unmutated variant regions was nearly half. White British ancestry dominated among donors, who included more females, and clonal diversity was possibly underestimated.

The data were produced by immunoSEQ multiplex PCR, yet TCRdb's version contains in-frame clones alone and is incomplete. The sample consists of approximately 91,000 clones, roughly 84% of them appearing once. In the case of this clone: The antigen is undetermined.

This material consisted of peripheral blood, taken on day 0 of AZD1222 vaccination. The origin of this receptor is an adult in good health.

As DNA, the CDR3 is TGTGCCACCAGCCCCCAAAAGGGTATCCCGGGCGGCTACACCTTC. It specifies CATSPQKGIPGGYTF. The rearrangement joins TRBV15 to TRBJ1-2; D is unclear. The CDR3 is 15 residues long. CDR1 LNHNV and CDR2 YYDKDF come from the germline V gene (reference sequence). V lost 5 bases and J lost 8, with 21 bases in between.